This T cell receptor (beta chain) was recorded in a study of breast tumors, draining lymph nodes, adjacent tissues. TCRdb reprocessed the multiplex PCR reads with MiXCR, giving one entry per CDR3 protein. The table records under 250,000 distinct CDR3 sequences, approximately 29% of them present only once. The CDR3 is made up of 13 amino acids. V lost 5 bases to trimming and J lost 6 bases, with 13 bases between them. The germline V gene has CDR1 SGHTA and CDR2 FQGNSA. Breast cancer patients provided tissue from their axillary draining lymph nodes. This sequence was found in a female donor with breast cancer. Some clones in this sample may be carry-over from other donors' samples. The rearrangement uses TRBV7-2 and TRBJ1-2; D gene uncertain. The specimen sequenced was axillary lymph node tissue. CDR3 in amino acids: CASSTRLADGYTF. Here the CDR3 DNA reads TGTGCCAGCAGCACCCGACTAGCGGATGGCTACACCTTC. The full variable domain, rest sourced from reference TRBV7-2 and TRBJ1-2, is GAGVSQSPSNKVTEKGKDVELRCDPISGHTALYWYRQSLGQGLEFLIYFQGNSAPDKSGLPSDRFSAERTGGSVSTLTIQRTQQEDSAVYLCASSTRLADGYTFGSGTRLTVV.